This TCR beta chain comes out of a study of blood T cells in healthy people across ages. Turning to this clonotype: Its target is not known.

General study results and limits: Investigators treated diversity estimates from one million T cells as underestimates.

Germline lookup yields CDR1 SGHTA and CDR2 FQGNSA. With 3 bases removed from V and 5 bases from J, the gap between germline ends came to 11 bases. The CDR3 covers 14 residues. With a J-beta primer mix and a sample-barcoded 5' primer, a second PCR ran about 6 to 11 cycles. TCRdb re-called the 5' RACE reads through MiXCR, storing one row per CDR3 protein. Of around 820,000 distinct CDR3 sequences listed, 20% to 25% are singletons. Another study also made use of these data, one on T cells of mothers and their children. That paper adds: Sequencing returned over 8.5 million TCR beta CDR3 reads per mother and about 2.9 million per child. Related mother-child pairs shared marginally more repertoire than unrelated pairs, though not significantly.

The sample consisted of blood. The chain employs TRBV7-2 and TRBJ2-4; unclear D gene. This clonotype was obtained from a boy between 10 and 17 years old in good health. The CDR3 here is CASSLGRGENIQYF. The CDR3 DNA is TGTGCCAGCAGCTTGGGTCGCGGTGAAAACATTCAGTACTTC.